The present T cell receptor beta chain was sequenced within a study of blood T cell repertoires in COVID-19. Study details: COVID-19 samples, acute and convalescent, were from the United States, Italy and Spain.

Study members were between about 18 and 100 years old and lived in fewer than 30 US regions. Participants reported their clinical history, and cohort assignment relied on those reports. CDR3 length equals 15 residues. The germline V gene has CDR1 MGHRA and CDR2 YSYEKL. The trim removed 4 bases at V and 4 bases at J, leaving 6 bases unmatched. Original processing notes: By means of reference gene primer amplification, nucleated cell counts were estimated. Clones were read by immunoSEQ multiplex PCR, and TCRdb kept only the in-frame ones, dropping some. Clone size and V and J calls were adopted from that table, with D and trimming inferred from the DNA. The sample shows some 300,000 clones, approximately 89% of them seen only once. This clone has a handful of counts.

Source material: PBMCs or T cells enriched from blood (not recorded which). The origin of this receptor is a woman in her thirties who had recovered from COVID-19. The chain links TRBV4-1 to TRBJ1-2; 10 bases fit TRBD1. The CDR3, as DNA: TGCGCCAGCAGCCTTATGACAGGGGGCGGCTATGGCTACACCTTC. As protein: CASSLMTGGGYGYTF.